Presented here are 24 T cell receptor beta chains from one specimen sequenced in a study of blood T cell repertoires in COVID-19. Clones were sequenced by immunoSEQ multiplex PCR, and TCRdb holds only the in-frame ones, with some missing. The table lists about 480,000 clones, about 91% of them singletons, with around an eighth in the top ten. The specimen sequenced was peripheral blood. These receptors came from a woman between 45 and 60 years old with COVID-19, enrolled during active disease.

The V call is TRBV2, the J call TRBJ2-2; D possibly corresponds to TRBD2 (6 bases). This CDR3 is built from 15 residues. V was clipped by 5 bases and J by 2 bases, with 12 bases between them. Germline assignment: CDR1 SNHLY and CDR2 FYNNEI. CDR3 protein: CASSPGSLNTGELFF. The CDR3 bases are TGTGCCAGCAGTCCCGGGAGCCTCAACACCGGGGAGCTGTTTTTT.

Written as DNA, the CDR3 is TGTGCCAGCAGCTCCCGACAGGGTATAACAGATACGCAGTATTTT. This translates into CASSSRQGITDTQYF. J is TRBJ2-3 and V is TRBV11-3; TRBD1 matches 7 bases. The CDR3 sequence is 15 residues long. Unmatched junction bases numbered 7, after V lost 4 bases and J lost 3 bases. CDR1 SGHNT and CDR2 YENEEA come from the germline V gene.

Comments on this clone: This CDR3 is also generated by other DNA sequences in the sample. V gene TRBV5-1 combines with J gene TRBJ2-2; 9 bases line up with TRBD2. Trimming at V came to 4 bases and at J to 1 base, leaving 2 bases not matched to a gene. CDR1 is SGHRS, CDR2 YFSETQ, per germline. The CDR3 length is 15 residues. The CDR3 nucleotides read TGCGCCAGCAGCCTTAGCGGGGGGAACACCGGGGAGCTGTTTTTT. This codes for CASSLSGGNTGELFF.

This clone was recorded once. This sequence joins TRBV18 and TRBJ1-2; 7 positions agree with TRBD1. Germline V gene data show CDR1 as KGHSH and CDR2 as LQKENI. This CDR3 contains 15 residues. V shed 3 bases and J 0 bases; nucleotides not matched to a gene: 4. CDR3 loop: CASSPGDRANYGYTF. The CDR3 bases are TGTGCCAGCTCACCGGGGGACAGAGCTAACTATGGCTACACCTTC.

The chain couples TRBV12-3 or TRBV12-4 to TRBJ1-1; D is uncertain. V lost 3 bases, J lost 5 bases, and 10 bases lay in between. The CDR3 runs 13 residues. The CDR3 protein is CASSFEGGTEAFF. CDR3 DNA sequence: TGTGCCAGCAGTTTTGAGGGAGGGACTGAAGCTTTCTTT.

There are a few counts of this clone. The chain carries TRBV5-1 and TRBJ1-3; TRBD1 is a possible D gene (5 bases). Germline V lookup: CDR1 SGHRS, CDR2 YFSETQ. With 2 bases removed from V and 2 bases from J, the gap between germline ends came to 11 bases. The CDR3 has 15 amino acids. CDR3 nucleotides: TGCGCCAGCAGCTTATCCAGGGTCGCTGGAAACACCATATATTTT. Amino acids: CASSLSRVAGNTIYF.

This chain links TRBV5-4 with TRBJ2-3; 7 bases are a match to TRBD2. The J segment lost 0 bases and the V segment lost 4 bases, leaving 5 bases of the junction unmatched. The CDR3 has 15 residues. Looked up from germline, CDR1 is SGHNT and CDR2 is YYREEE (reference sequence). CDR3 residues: CASSLGRTSTDTQYF. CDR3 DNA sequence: TGTGCCAGCAGCCTCGGGAGGACTAGCACAGATACGCAGTATTTT.

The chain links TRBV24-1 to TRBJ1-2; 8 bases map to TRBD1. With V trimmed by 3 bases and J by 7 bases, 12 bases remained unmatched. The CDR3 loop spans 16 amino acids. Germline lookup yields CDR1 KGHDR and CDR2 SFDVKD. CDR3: CATSDPGKDRERGYTF. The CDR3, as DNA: TGTGCCACCAGTGATCCCGGAAAGGACAGGGAGCGTGGCTACACCTTC.

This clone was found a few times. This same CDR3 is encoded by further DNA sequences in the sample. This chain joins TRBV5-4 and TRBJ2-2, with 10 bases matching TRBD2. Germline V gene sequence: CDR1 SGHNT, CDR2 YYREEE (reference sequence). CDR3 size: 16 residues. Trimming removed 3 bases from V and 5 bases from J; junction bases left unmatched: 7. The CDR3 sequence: CASSSAGGLNTGELFF. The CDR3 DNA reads TGTGCCAGCAGCTCAGCGGGGGGGCTAAATACCGGGGAGCTGTTTTTT.

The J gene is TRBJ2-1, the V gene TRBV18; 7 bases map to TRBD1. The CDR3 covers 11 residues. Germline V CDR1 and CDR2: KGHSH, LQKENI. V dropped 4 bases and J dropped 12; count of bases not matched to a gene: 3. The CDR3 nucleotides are TGTGCCAGCTCACGGACAGGCGGGCAGTTCTTC. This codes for CASSRTGGQFF.

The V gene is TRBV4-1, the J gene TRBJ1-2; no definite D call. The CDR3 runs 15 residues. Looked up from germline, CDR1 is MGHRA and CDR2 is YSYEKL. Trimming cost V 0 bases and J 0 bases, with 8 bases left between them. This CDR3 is CASSQDGLANYGYTF. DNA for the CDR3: TGCGCCAGCAGCCAAGATGGGCTCGCTAACTATGGCTACACCTTC.

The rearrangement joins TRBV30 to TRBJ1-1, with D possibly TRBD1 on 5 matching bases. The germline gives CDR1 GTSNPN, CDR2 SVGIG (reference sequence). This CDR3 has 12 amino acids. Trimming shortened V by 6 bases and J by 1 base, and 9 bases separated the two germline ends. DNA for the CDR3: TGTGCCTGCAGGGTACCGAACACTGAAGCTTTCTTT. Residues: CACRVPNTEAFF.

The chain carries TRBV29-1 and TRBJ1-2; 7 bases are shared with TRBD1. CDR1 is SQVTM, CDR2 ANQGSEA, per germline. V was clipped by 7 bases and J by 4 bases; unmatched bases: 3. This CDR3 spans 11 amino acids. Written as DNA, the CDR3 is TGCAGCGCCGGGACAGTCTATGGCTACACCTTC. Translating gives CSAGTVYGYTF.

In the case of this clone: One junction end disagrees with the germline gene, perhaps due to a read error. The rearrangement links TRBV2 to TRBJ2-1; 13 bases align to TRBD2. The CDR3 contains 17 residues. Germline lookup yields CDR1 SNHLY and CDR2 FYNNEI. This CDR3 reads CVSRPGLAGLGYNEQFF. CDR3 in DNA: TGTGTCAGCAGACCGGGACTAGCGGGGTTGGGGTACAATGAGCAGTTCTTC.

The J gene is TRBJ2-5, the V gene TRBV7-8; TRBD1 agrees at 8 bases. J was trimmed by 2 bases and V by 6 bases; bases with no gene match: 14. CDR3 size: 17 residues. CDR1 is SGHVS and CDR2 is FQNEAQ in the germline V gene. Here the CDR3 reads CASRITGGQARQETQYF. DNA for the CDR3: TGTGCCAGCAGGATTACAGGGGGTCAGGCGCGTCAAGAGACCCAGTACTTC.

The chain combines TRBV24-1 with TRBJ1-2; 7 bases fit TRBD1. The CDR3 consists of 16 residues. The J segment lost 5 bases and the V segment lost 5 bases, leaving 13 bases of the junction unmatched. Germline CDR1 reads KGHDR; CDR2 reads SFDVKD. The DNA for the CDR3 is TGTGCCACCAGTGGTCCAAATGACAGGGCCGCGTATGGCTACACCTTC. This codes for CATSGPNDRAAYGYTF.

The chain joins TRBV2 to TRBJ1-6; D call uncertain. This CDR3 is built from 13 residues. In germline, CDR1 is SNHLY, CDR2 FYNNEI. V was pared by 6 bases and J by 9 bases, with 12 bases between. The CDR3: CASSIGEVSPLHF. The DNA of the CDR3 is TGTGCCAGCAGCATTGGTGAGGTTTCACCCCTCCACTTT.

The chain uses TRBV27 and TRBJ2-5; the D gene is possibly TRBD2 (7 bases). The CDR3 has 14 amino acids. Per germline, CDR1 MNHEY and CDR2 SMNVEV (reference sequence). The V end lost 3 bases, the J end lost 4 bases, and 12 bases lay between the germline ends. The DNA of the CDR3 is TGTGCCAGCAGTTTGGGGGGGCCCCTAGAGACCCAGTACTTC. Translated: CASSLGGPLETQYF.

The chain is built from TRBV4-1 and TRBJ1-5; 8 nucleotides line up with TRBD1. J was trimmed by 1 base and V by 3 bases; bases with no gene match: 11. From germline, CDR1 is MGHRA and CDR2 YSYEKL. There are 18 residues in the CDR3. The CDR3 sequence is CASSHQLGGQASNQPQHF. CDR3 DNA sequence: TGCGCCAGCAGCCATCAACTGGGGGGACAGGCCAGCAATCAGCCCCAGCATTTT.

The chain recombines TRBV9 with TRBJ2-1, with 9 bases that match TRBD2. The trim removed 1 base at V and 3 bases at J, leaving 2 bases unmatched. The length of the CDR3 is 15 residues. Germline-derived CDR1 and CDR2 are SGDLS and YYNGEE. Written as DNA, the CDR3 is TGTGCCAGCAGCGTAACAGCGGGGGGCTACAATGAGCAGTTCTTC. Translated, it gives CASSVTAGGYNEQFF.

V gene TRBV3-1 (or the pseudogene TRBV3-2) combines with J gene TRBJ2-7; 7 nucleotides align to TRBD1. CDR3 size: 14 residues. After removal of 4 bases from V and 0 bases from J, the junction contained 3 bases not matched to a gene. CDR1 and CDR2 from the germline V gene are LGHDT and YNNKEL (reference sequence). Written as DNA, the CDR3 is TGTGCCAGCAGCCTCCGACAGGGCTCCTACGAGCAGTACTTC. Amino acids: CASSLRQGSYEQYF.

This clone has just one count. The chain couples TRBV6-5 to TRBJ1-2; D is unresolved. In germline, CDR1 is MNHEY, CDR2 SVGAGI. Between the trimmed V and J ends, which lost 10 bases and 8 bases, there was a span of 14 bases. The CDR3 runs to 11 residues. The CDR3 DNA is TGTGCCACCCTGTACTCTTGGGGCTACACCTTC. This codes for CATLYSWGYTF.

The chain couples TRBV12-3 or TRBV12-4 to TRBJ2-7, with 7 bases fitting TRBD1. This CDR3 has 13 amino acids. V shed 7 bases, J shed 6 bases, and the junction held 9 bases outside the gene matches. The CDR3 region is CASTNRGDAEQYF. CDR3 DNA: TGTGCCAGCACCAACAGGGGAGACGCCGAGCAGTACTTC.

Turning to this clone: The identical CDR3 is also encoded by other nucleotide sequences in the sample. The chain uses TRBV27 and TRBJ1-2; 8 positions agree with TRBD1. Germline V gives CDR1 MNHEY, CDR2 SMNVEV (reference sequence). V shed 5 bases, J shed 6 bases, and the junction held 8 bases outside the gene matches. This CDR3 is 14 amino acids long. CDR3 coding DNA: TGTGCCAGCAGTGGATGGACAGGGAGGGATGGCTACACCTTC. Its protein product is CASSGWTGRDGYTF.